This entry lists 9 T cell receptor beta chains sequenced from one sample in a study of shared clonotypes between healthy human individuals. Generated by immunoSEQ multiplex PCR, the TCRdb table keeps only in-frame clones and is missing some. The table has about 2.4 million clones, around 90% seen once; the top ten hold roughly 0.13%. The sequenced sample consisted of naive CD4+ T cells sorted from blood. Documented subset: CD45RA+ positively selected. These receptors were collected from a man between 18 and 35 years old in good health.

The gene calls are TRBV6-6 and TRBJ2-5; tentative D call: TRBD1 (6 bases). Judging by the DNA end, TRBJ2-7 fits better; the J call may be wrong. The germline gives CDR1 MNHNY, CDR2 SVGAGI (reference sequence). This CDR3 comprises 15 residues. CDR3 sequence reads: CASTLSSGQPYEQYF. The CDR3 bases are TGTGCCAGCACCTTAAGTTCGGGACAACCCTACGAGCAGTACTTC.

CDR3 loop: CASSEPGSNQPQHF. The CDR3 region has the DNA TGTGCCAGCAGTGAACCAGGTAGCAATCAGCCCCAGCATTTT. The chain is built from TRBV25-1 and TRBJ1-5; D ambiguous. The CDR3 runs 14 residues. CDR1 is MGHDK and CDR2 is SYGVNS in the germline V gene. With 2 bases removed from V and 0 bases from J, the gap between germline ends came to 5 bases.

V gene TRBV20-1 combines with J gene TRBJ2-7; D remains unclear. V gave up 1 base and J gave up 5 bases, with 6 bases separating them. The germline V gene encodes CDR1 DFQATT and CDR2 SNEGSKA (reference sequence). CDR3 length: 11 amino acids. The CDR3 sequence is CSARGWDEQYF. The CDR3 DNA reads TGCAGTGCTAGAGGGTGGGACGAGCAGTACTTC.

CDR3 amino acids: CASTQGGTGNNEQYF. CDR3 nucleotides: TGTGCCAGCACCCAGGGAGGGACAGGGAACAACGAGCAGTACTTC. V usage is TRBV16 and J usage is TRBJ2-7; 9 bases align to TRBD1. The germline gives CDR1 KGHSY, CDR2 FQNENV. This CDR3 is built from 15 residues. The V segment lost 7 bases and the J segment 5 bases; nucleotides outside the gene matches: 12.

This chain joins TRBV6-6 and TRBJ2-5, with 8 nucleotides matching TRBD2. Per germline, CDR1 MNHNY and CDR2 SVGAGI (reference sequence). The CDR3 consists of 15 residues. V lost 9 bases to trimming and J lost 4 bases; unmatched junction nucleotides: 13. CDR3: CASKMYGGAGETQYF. The CDR3 nucleotides are TGTGCCAGTAAAATGTACGGGGGGGCCGGAGAGACCCAGTACTTC.

The rearrangement links TRBV19 to TRBJ2-1; D possibly corresponds to TRBD2 (5 bases). Germline loops: CDR1 LNHDA, CDR2 SQIVND (reference sequence). V gave up 1 base and J gave up 5 bases, with 21 bases separating them. The CDR3 loop spans 18 amino acids. The CDR3 here is CASSIVPARATTHNEQFF. The CDR3 nucleotides read TGTGCCAGTAGTATAGTCCCGGCAAGAGCGACTACTCACAATGAGCAGTTCTTC.

This chain uses TRBV28 with TRBJ1-2; D not certain. The V and J ends lost 0 bases and 5 bases respectively, with 7 bases between them. This CDR3 is 13 amino acids long. Germline lookup yields CDR1 MDHEN and CDR2 SYDVKM. The CDR3 protein is CASSLWQEYGYTF. The CDR3 DNA reads TGTGCCAGCAGTTTATGGCAGGAATATGGCTACACCTTC.

J is TRBJ2-7 and V is TRBV28, with TRBD1 matching 9 bases. V was clipped by 6 bases and J by 4 bases; unmatched bases: 4. Germline CDR1 reads MDHEN; CDR2 reads SYDVKM. CDR3 length equals 13 residues. CDR3 sequence: CASSRGTGYEQYF. The CDR3 DNA reads TGTGCCAGCAGCCGCGGGACAGGGTACGAGCAGTACTTC.

The chain is built from TRBV7-9 and TRBJ2-7; D not certain. V lost 2 bases to trimming and J lost 3 bases, with 8 bases between them. The CDR3 has 13 amino acids. Germline V lookup: CDR1 SEHNR, CDR2 FQNEAQ (reference sequence). CDR3 nucleotides: TGTGCCAGCAGCTTAACAAGCAACTACGAGCAGTACTTC. Its translation is CASSLTSNYEQYF. Filled out from reference TRBV7-9 and TRBJ2-7, the complete variable domain reads DTGVSQNPRHKITKRGQNVTFRCDPISEHNRLYWYRQTLGQGPEFLTYFQNEAQLEKSRLLSDRFSAERPKGSFSTLEIQRTEQGDSAMYLCASSLTSNYEQYFGPGTRLTVT.